These T cell receptor beta chains were read from a single sample in a study of human T cells and chemical hapten exposure. TCRdb ran MiXCR on the RACE reads and lists one entry per CDR3 protein. This sample has tens of thousands of distinct CDR3 sequences, with approximately 11% found just once. Specimen: whole blood, collected in connection with sensitization to the hapten diphenylcyclopropenone (DPC). All receptors come from a woman in her 50s with alopecia areata. Some clones in this sample may be carry-over from other donors' samples. The conserved cysteine and the conserved F or W are not part of the CDR3 here.

>TRBV20-1|TRBJ2-3
SASSRGPSRGDTQY
>TRBV4-2|TRBJ2-1
ASSQDRRGLAGGHNEQF
>TRBV29-1|TRBJ1-2
SGGQEIYGYT
>TRBV28|TRBJ2-7
ASSLNGVGRGMREQY
>TRBV6-5|TRBJ1-3
ASSYRNSGNTIY
>TRBV4-2|TRBJ1-1
ASSRTGSTEAF
>TRBV12-3/TRBV12-4|TRBJ2-6
ASTPGGSGANVLT
>TRBV3-1|TRBJ2-2
ASSPRTSRAGELF
>TRBV14|TRBJ2-5
ASSPEQVAQETQY
>TRBV18|TRBJ1-5
ASSPSSHQPQH
>TRBV30|TRBJ1-1
AWKRSRNTEAF
>TRBV4-2|TRBJ2-4
ASSQVVGNLNIQY
>TRBV9|TRBJ2-2
ASSVVAQGWAGELF
>TRBV6-2/TRBV6-3|TRBJ2-1
ASSSTARGEQF
>TRBV5-4|TRBJ2-3
ASKADTDTQY
>TRBV18|TRBJ1-1
ASSPTVNTEAF
>TRBV4-3|TRBJ1-1
ASSRLRDTEAF
>TRBV21-1|TRBJ1-4
ASNSQPQGRGKLF
>TRBV7-9|TRBJ2-5
ASSLFSTGNQETQY
>TRBV5-6|TRBJ2-1
ASSLPRGGLNEQF
>TRBV10-2|TRBJ2-3
ASRQQGFSTDTQY
>TRBV20-1|TRBJ2-2
SARERRYRGGGPGELF